The 32 T cell receptor beta chains in this list originate from one sample, sequenced in a study of T cell repertoires in cytomegalovirus infection. One entry per CDR3 protein results from TCRdb running MiXCR on the reads. The table has 150,000 to 200,000 distinct CDR3 sequences, under 30% seen once. Sequencing was carried out using PBMCs. These receptors were taken from a human donor in good health (CMV status not recorded). Some clones in this sample may be carry-over from other donors' samples.

The chain has TRBV2 and TRBJ1-5; the D gene is possibly TRBD1 (5 bases). CDR3 size: 15 residues. Germline assignment: CDR1 SNHLY and CDR2 FYNNEI. Trimming removed 1 base from V and 4 bases from J, with 11 bases in between. As DNA, the CDR3 is TGTGCCAGCAGTGAAGGTGGGGGTTGGAATCAGCCCCAGCATTTT. This codes for CASSEGGGWNQPQHF.

This chain links TRBV5-4 with TRBJ2-1; possibly TRBD2 for D (5 bases). The CDR3 loop spans 13 amino acids. The germline gives CDR1 SGHNT, CDR2 YYREEE (reference sequence). The ends were cut back, 5 bases at V and 6 bases at J, with 12 bases in the middle. CDR3 sequence (DNA): TGTGCCAGCAGTATTAGCGTAATCAATGAGCAGTTCTTC. It translates to CASSISVINEQFF.

The genes are TRBV5-1 and TRBJ1-1, with 10 bases that match TRBD1. The V gene's germline CDR1 is SGHRS and CDR2 YFSETQ. V was clipped by 7 bases and J by 2 bases; unmatched bases: 5. CDR3 length: 14 amino acids. CDR3 sequence reads: CASCRDRGNTEAFF. DNA of the CDR3: TGCGCCAGCTGCCGGGACAGGGGAAACACTGAAGCTTTCTTT.

This clonotype showed up just a few times. The chain is built from TRBV12-3 or TRBV12-4 and TRBJ1-2, with D perhaps matching TRBD1 (5 bases). CDR3 length equals 13 residues. The germline V and J ends were trimmed by 4 bases and 2 bases, with 8 bases remaining between them. As DNA, the CDR3 is TGTGCCAGCAGTTGGGACGGAAACTATGGCTACACCTTC. Encoded protein: CASSWDGNYGYTF.

The chain links TRBV6-1 to TRBJ2-7; TRBD2 is a possible D gene (7 bases). The CDR3 loop spans 16 amino acids. V was trimmed by 8 bases and J by 2 bases, leaving 22 bases between them. Germline loops: CDR1 MNHNS, CDR2 SASEGT. CDR3 amino acids: CASGAPGGATTYEQYF. CDR3 in DNA: TGTGCCAGCGGTGCCCCTGGGGGGGCGACGACCTACGAGCAGTACTTC.

The chain links TRBV5-5 to TRBJ2-7; 9 nucleotides align to TRBD1. The CDR3 contains 14 residues. Losses at the gene ends were 0 bases for V and 3 bases for J; bases not matched to a gene: 1. The germline CDR1 and CDR2 sequences are SGHKS and YYEKEE (reference sequence). CDR3 protein: CASSLEGQGYEQYF. CDR3 DNA: TGTGCCAGCAGCTTGGAGGGACAGGGCTACGAGCAGTACTTC.

The chain has TRBV13 and TRBJ1-1, with D unclear. The CDR3 is 14 residues long. V was trimmed by 5 bases and J by 10 bases, leaving 20 bases between them. CDR1 PRHDT and CDR2 FYEKMQ come from the germline V gene (reference sequence). CDR3 coding DNA: TGTGCCAGCAGCCTAAGCCCCCTCGGCCGTGGAGCTTTCTTT. Its protein product is CASSLSPLGRGAFF.

This clonotype was detected ten times or more. The chain joins TRBV7-2 to TRBJ1-5, with 7 bases lining up with TRBD1. This CDR3 spans 13 amino acids. Germline trimming cut 2 bases from V and 5 bases from J; bases unmatched to any gene: 0. Per the germline V gene, CDR1 is SGHTA and CDR2 is FQGNSA. The CDR3 protein is CASSLQGDQPQHF. Written as DNA, the CDR3 is TGTGCCAGCAGCTTACAGGGGGATCAGCCCCAGCATTTT. Full variable domain (rest looked up from reference TRBV7-2 and TRBJ1-5): GAGVSQSPSNKVTEKGKDVELRCDPISGHTALYWYRQSLGQGLEFLIYFQGNSAPDKSGLPSDRFSAERTGGSVSTLTIQRTQQEDSAVYLCASSLQGDQPQHFGDGTRLSIL.

Many counts were recorded for this clonotype. The CDR3 DNA reads TGTGCCAGCAGCCCTGGGCCAATCACCGCCGGAAACACCATATATTTT. Its protein product is CASSPGPITAGNTIYF. The gene calls are TRBV7-2 and TRBJ1-3, with no clear D. The germline gives CDR1 SGHTA, CDR2 FQGNSA. The V end was cut by 5 bases, the J end by 4 bases, with 18 bases between. The CDR3 covers 16 residues.

The sample holds many counts of this clonotype. The chain carries TRBV3-1 and TRBJ2-6; D not resolved. Germline loops: CDR1 LGHDT, CDR2 YNNKEL (reference sequence). V was clipped by 2 bases and J by 12 bases, with 11 bases between them. The CDR3 is 13 amino acids. Here the CDR3 reads CASSQQSSRVLTF. CDR3 bases: TGTGCCAGCAGCCAACAATCTTCCCGCGTCCTGACTTTC. Combining the CDR3 with reference TRBV3-1 and TRBJ2-6 gives the whole variable domain DTAVSQTPKYLVTQMGNDKSIKCEQNLGHDTMYWYKQDSKKFLKIMFSYNNKELIINETVPNRFSPKSPDKAHLNLHINSLELGDSAVYFCASSQQSSRVLTFGAGSRLTVL.

V is TRBV7-2 and J is TRBJ1-1; no clear D gene. This CDR3 has 13 residues. In germline, CDR1 is SGHTA, CDR2 FQGNSA. The V gene lost 8 bases and the J gene lost 2 bases, with 12 bases spanning the gap. The CDR3 DNA is TGTGCCAGCTGCCGAGATTCAAACACTGAAGCTTTCTTT. Its translation is CASCRDSNTEAFF.

This clonotype was detected many times. The CDR3 DNA is TGTGCCAGCAGTTACGACAGGGTTGGGAACACTGAAGCTTTCTTT. Its translation: CASSYDRVGNTEAFF. V is TRBV6-2 or TRBV6-3 and J is TRBJ1-1; 7 bases align to TRBD1. From germline, CDR1 is MNHEY and CDR2 SVGEGT. This CDR3 is 15 amino acids long. V trimming: 2 bases; J trimming: 1 base; junction bases outside the gene matches: 4.

This clonotype showed up just a few times. CDR3 in DNA: TGTGCCAGCAGCTTACAGCAGGGAGATGAAAAACTGTTTTTT. Protein product: CASSLQQGDEKLFF. The J gene is TRBJ1-4, the V gene TRBV7-9; D possibly corresponds to TRBD1 (5 bases). This CDR3 contains 14 residues. Trimming left V 2 bases short and J 6 bases short, with 10 bases between. Germline V gives CDR1 SEHNR, CDR2 FQNEAQ (reference sequence).

The V call is TRBV7-9, the J call TRBJ2-1; D call uncertain. The V gene lost 5 bases and the J gene lost 4 bases, with 9 bases spanning the gap. Germline-derived CDR1 and CDR2 are SEHNR and FQNEAQ (reference sequence). The CDR3 totals 13 residues. The DNA of the CDR3 is TGTGCCAGCAGCAGCGACTTATACAATGAGCAGTTCTTC. Translating gives CASSSDLYNEQFF.

This sequence joins TRBV12-3 or TRBV12-4 and TRBJ1-3; D not resolved. The germline V and J ends were trimmed by 7 bases and 4 bases, with 20 bases remaining between them. The CDR3 is 16 amino acids. The CDR3 DNA is TGTGCCAGCAACAAGAGGCTTTCAGGCCAAGGAAACACCATATATTTT. It codes for CASNKRLSGQGNTIYF.

A few counts support this clonotype. The chain employs TRBV5-1 and TRBJ2-1, with D hard to call. Per the germline V gene, CDR1 is SGHRS and CDR2 is YFSETQ. V lost 4 bases to trimming and J lost 4 bases, with 12 bases between them. The length of the CDR3 is 14 residues. CDR3 nucleotides: TGCGCCAGCAGCACCCGGGTAACTTACAATGAGCAGTTCTTC. As protein: CASSTRVTYNEQFF.

Only a few counts were recorded for this clonotype. The V call is TRBV2, the J call TRBJ2-1, with D possibly called TRBD1 or TRBD2 (5 bases each). The germline CDR1 and CDR2 sequences are SNHLY and FYNNEI. Between the trimmed V and J ends, which lost 5 bases and 7 bases, there was a span of 12 bases. The CDR3 runs 13 residues. The CDR3 coding sequence is TGTGCCAGCAGTTGGGGACGGACAAATGAGCAGTTCTTC. Its protein is CASSWGRTNEQFF.

The table lists this clonotype with many counts. The chain employs TRBV3-1 and TRBJ1-1; D is possibly TRBD1 (6 bases). CDR3 size: 14 residues. Germline assignment: CDR1 LGHDT and CDR2 YNNKEL (reference sequence). Trimming pared 2 bases from V and 8 bases from J, leaving 15 bases between. CDR3 nucleotide sequence: TGTGCCAGCAGCCAAACAGAGGGGGAAGGAGAAGCTTTCTTT. The encoded protein is CASSQTEGEGEAFF.

The genes are TRBV5-1 and TRBJ2-7; TRBD1 matches at 8 bases. Germline CDR1 and CDR2: SGHRS and YFSETQ. The CDR3 loop spans 13 amino acids. The V gene end was trimmed by 3 bases and the J gene end by 3 bases; junction bases not matched to a gene: 2. The DNA for the CDR3 is TGCGCCAGCAGCTGGGGACAGGACTACGAGCAGTACTTC. Protein sequence: CASSWGQDYEQYF. The complete variable domain, with remaining parts taken from reference TRBV5-1 and TRBJ2-7, reads KAGVTQTPRYLIKTRGQQVTLSCSPISGHRSVSWYQQTPGQGLQFLFEYFSETQRNKGNFPGRFSGRQFSNSRSEMNVSTLELGDSALYLCASSWGQDYEQYFGPGTRLTVT.

Note on this clonotype: Since a much larger clone is just one base distant, this may be a read error. The chain recombines TRBV7-2 with TRBJ2-5, with D perhaps matching TRBD1 (6 bases). CDR1 is SGHTA, CDR2 FQGNSA, per germline. The CDR3 sequence is 13 residues long. V lost 4 bases to trimming and J lost 7 bases, with 13 bases between them. The CDR3 reads CASSYHRVSTQYF. The CDR3 nucleotides are TGTGCCAGCAGCTATCACAGGGTATCGACCCAGTACTTC.

V usage is TRBV19 and J usage is TRBJ1-5; D is ambiguous. V lost 4 bases and J lost 6, with 16 bases in between. CDR1 and CDR2 from the germline V gene are LNHDA and SQIVND (reference sequence). This CDR3 region has 15 residues. The CDR3 sequence: CASSTNPDGGQPQHF. Written as DNA, the CDR3 is TGTGCCAGTAGTACGAATCCAGACGGTGGTCAGCCCCAGCATTTT.

This clonotype was recorded at least ten times. The chain links TRBV7-2 to TRBJ2-1, with TRBD2 as a possible D gene (5 bases). Germline CDR1 and CDR2: SGHTA and FQGNSA. The CDR3 is 11 residues long. Trimming shortened V by 3 bases and J by 15 bases, and 12 bases separated the two germline ends. CDR3 in amino acids: CASSFIGERFF. The CDR3 nucleotides read TGTGCCAGCAGCTTCATCGGGGAGAGGTTCTTC.

This clonotype was observed a handful of times. This sequence joins TRBV7-8 and TRBJ2-3; D gene uncertain. Trimming pared 5 bases from V and 4 bases from J, leaving 16 bases between. In germline, CDR1 is SGHVS, CDR2 FQNEAQ. The CDR3 totals 15 residues. The CDR3 region has the DNA TGTGCCAGCAGCGCTGTTCTAATTTCAGCAGATACGCAGTATTTT. Its protein is CASSAVLISADTQYF.

The rearrangement uses TRBV7-8 and TRBJ2-7; the match to TRBD1 covers 11 bases. The CDR3 totals 15 residues. J was trimmed by 3 bases and V by 6 bases; bases with no gene match: 7. The germline V gene has CDR1 SGHVS and CDR2 FQNEAQ. Written as DNA, the CDR3 is TGTGCCAGCAGATCTAGGGGGACAGGGGGCTACGAGCAGTACTTC. This encodes CASRSRGTGGYEQYF.

Ten or more counts support this clonotype. The genes are TRBV7-2 and TRBJ1-1; the D gene is possibly TRBD1 (5 bases). Germline V gene lookup returns CDR1 SGHTA and CDR2 FQGNSA. This CDR3 comprises 16 residues. V was shortened by 4 bases and J by 3 bases, with 18 bases between the two germline ends. CDR3: CASSSPRQTPDTEAFF. The CDR3 region has the DNA TGTGCCAGCAGCTCACCCCGACAGACCCCGGACACTGAAGCTTTCTTT.

V gene TRBV20-1 combines with J gene TRBJ1-2; D ambiguous. The germline V gene has CDR1 DFQATT and CDR2 SNEGSKA (reference sequence). Between the trimmed V and J ends, which lost 3 bases and 8 bases, there was a span of 13 bases. The length of the CDR3 is 12 residues. CDR3: CSASVVEGGYTF. The CDR3 region has the DNA TGCAGTGCTAGTGTGGTAGAGGGCGGCTACACCTTC.

This chain links TRBV6-1 with TRBJ1-6; D remains unclear. V shed 4 bases and J shed 0 bases, with 13 bases lying between them. Per the germline V gene, CDR1 is MNHNS and CDR2 is SASEGT. The CDR3 is made up of 17 amino acids. The CDR3 region has the DNA TGTGCCAGCAGTGTGAGACACTCGAGCTCCTATAATTCACCCCTCCACTTT. Encoded protein: CASSVRHSSSYNSPLHF.

The sample holds many counts of this clonotype. V gene TRBV6-2 or TRBV6-3 combines with J gene TRBJ2-7; 14 nucleotides line up with TRBD2. J was trimmed by 2 bases and V by 6 bases; bases with no gene match: 0. The CDR3 is 14 residues long. Germline V gene lookup returns CDR1 MNHEY and CDR2 SVGEGT. CDR3 residues: CASRTSGGAYEQYF. In DNA, the CDR3 is TGTGCCAGCAGGACTAGCGGGGGGGCCTACGAGCAGTACTTC.

The V gene is TRBV12-3 or TRBV12-4, the J gene TRBJ2-7, with TRBD2 matching over 7 bases. Trimming removed 7 bases from V and 5 bases from J; junction bases left unmatched: 11. This CDR3 region has 14 residues. CDR3 coding DNA: TGTGCCAGCACCCTTTGGGGGAGGGACCACGAGCAGTACTTC. Its translation is CASTLWGRDHEQYF.

V is TRBV6-2 or TRBV6-3 and J is TRBJ1-2; the match to TRBD1 covers 8 bases. Germline CDR1 reads MNHEY; CDR2 reads SVGEGT. V was pared by 5 bases and J by 5 bases, with 10 bases of the junction left unmatched. This CDR3 contains 15 residues. The CDR3 nucleotides read TGTGCCAGCAGTAGCGGACAGGGTAATCTTTATGGCTACACCTTC. This gives the protein CASSSGQGNLYGYTF.

Details on this clonotype: This may come from a read error, since a much larger clone is one base off. The CDR3 loop reads CAGSSTPGETEAFF. Written as DNA, the CDR3 is TGTGCCGGCAGCTCTACCCCAGGGGAAACTGAAGCTTTCTTT. This sequence joins TRBV11-2 and TRBJ1-1; D is possibly TRBD1 (6 bases). The CDR3 covers 14 residues. Germline V gene data show CDR1 as SGHAT and CDR2 as FQNNGV.

This clonotype occurred a few times. The rearrangement uses TRBV2 and TRBJ2-3; 10 positions agree with TRBD2. The V segment lost 8 bases and the J segment 0 bases; nucleotides outside the gene matches: 5. The CDR3 has 15 residues. CDR1 is SNHLY, CDR2 FYNNEI, per germline. The CDR3 region is CASETSGFSTDTQYF. The CDR3 DNA follows: TGTGCCAGCGAGACTAGCGGGTTTAGCACAGATACGCAGTATTTT.